The 12 T cell receptor beta chains reported below all come from one sample, sequenced in a study of molecular identifiers for immune sequencing clone quantification. TCRdb re-called the PCR reads with MiXCR, one entry per CDR3 protein. The profile covers some 680,000 distinct CDR3 sequences, with approximately 24% appearing a single time and about 0.84% taken by the ten largest. The sample consisted of naive CD8+ T cells from blood, with Jurkat cell RNA spiked in. Noted subset: FACS-sorted CD8+CD4-CCR7+CD45RA+ naive T cells. The receptor set was obtained from a human donor in good health. Some libraries in this study had Jurkat cell RNA spiked in.

This clonotype was seen many times. The chain uses TRBV4-3 and TRBJ2-5, with 7 bases lining up with TRBD1. Germline lookup yields CDR1 LGHNA and CDR2 YSLEER. V dropped 1 base and J dropped 4; count of bases not matched to a gene: 6. The CDR3 extends over 15 amino acids. CDR3 bases: TGCGCCAGCAGCCAAGTCAGGGGGTCCGGAGAGACCCAGTACTTC. Amino acid sequence: CASSQVRGSGETQYF.

At least ten counts were recorded for this clonotype. The chain has TRBV7-9 and TRBJ1-4, with 9 nucleotides matching TRBD1. The V gene end was trimmed by 5 bases and the J gene end by 6 bases; junction bases not matched to a gene: 10. The CDR3 totals 16 residues. From germline, CDR1 is SEHNR and CDR2 FQNEAQ (reference sequence). Here the CDR3 reads CASSLPQGQGHEKLFF. For the CDR3, the DNA is TGTGCCAGCAGCCTACCGCAGGGACAGGGACATGAAAAACTGTTTTTT.

This chain connects TRBV2 to TRBJ2-5; 8 bases align to TRBD2. Looked up from germline, CDR1 is SNHLY and CDR2 is FYNNEI. CDR3 length: 16 residues. V gave up 6 bases and J gave up 5 bases; unmatched junction bases: 14. The CDR3 is CASSSNRGGFEETQYF. The CDR3 DNA follows: TGTGCCAGCAGCTCCAACCGGGGGGGCTTCGAGGAGACCCAGTACTTC.

This clonotype was observed a handful of times. The chain employs TRBV9 and TRBJ2-7; perhaps TRBD2 as D (6 bases). The V end lost 3 bases, the J end lost 6 bases, and 16 bases lay between the germline ends. The CDR3 is 14 residues long. Germline lookup yields CDR1 SGDLS and CDR2 YYNGEE. CDR3 sequence (DNA): TGTGCCAGCAGCGCCCGGGAGAGCCCCCCCGAGCAGTACTTC. Amino acids: CASSARESPPEQYF.

This clonotype was counted between two and nine times. V is TRBV6-6 and J is TRBJ2-1; D not certain. Deletions cut 5 bases from V and 0 bases from J, with 11 bases between. Germline CDR1 and CDR2: MNHNY and SVGAGI (reference sequence). CDR3 length: 15 residues. CDR3: CASSHALSSYNEQFF. The CDR3 bases are TGTGCCAGCAGTCACGCACTTAGCTCCTACAATGAGCAGTTCTTC.

This clonotype has just a few counts. The chain has TRBV2 and TRBJ2-7, with TRBD2 identical over 13 bases. The germline V gene has CDR1 SNHLY and CDR2 FYNNEI. V was clipped by 6 bases and J by 2 bases; unmatched bases: 7. The CDR3 extends over 16 amino acids. CDR3 sequence (DNA): TGTGCCAGCAGGGCAGGGACTAGCGGGATAACCTACGAGCAGTACTTC. This sequence encodes CASRAGTSGITYEQYF.

As for this clonotype: At one of its ends the junction is not consistent with the germline gene, which may arise from a read error. V usage is TRBV9 and J usage is TRBJ2-3; D is tentatively TRBD1 or TRBD2 (5 bases each). This CDR3 has 15 residues. Germline V gene data show CDR1 as SGDLS and CDR2 as YYNGEE. The CDR3 region is CASSVEKGPTGTQYF. The CDR3 DNA reads TGTGCCAGCAGCGTCGAGAAGGGACCCACAGGTACGCAGTATTTT.

In the case of this clonotype: This may be a read error: a much more frequent sequence differs by one nucleotide. This chain links TRBV7-3 with TRBJ1-1, with TRBD1 as a possible D gene (6 bases). There are 15 residues in the CDR3. Germline CDR1 and CDR2: SGHTA and FQGTGA. V lost 2 bases to trimming and J lost 7 bases, with 17 bases between them. This CDR3 is CASSLPAGGLGEAFF. The DNA for the CDR3 is TGTGCCAGCAGCTTACCGGCCGGGGGCTTGGGTGAAGCTTTCTTT.

This clonotype has a handful of counts. Since no conserved phenylalanine or tryptophan closes the CDR3, a read error is the likely cause. The V and J genes are TRBV13 and TRBJ2-1; 9 bases are shared with TRBD1. Trimming took 4 bases from V and 7 from J; bases not matched to a gene: 2. This CDR3 region has 13 residues. Per the germline V gene, CDR1 is PRHDT and CDR2 is FYEKMQ (reference sequence). The CDR3 DNA follows: TGTGCCAGCAGCTCACAGGGGGCTAATGAGCAGTTCTCC. Translation gives CASSSQGANEQFS.

V and J are TRBV7-9 and TRBJ2-7, with 8 positions matching TRBD2. The trim removed 5 bases at V and 2 bases at J, leaving 5 bases unmatched. The germline gives CDR1 SEHNR, CDR2 FQNEAQ (reference sequence). This CDR3 is built from 14 residues. The CDR3: CASSLSGVTYEQYF. CDR3 DNA: TGTGCCAGCAGCCTTAGCGGGGTGACCTACGAGCAGTACTTC.

This clonotype was found many times. Written as DNA, the CDR3 is TGTGCCAGCAGCCCCACCGGGACAGGCACCTACGAGCAGTACTTC. Translating gives CASSPTGTGTYEQYF. The genes are TRBV7-9 and TRBJ2-7; 8 bases match TRBD1. J gave up 2 bases and V 5 bases, and 8 bases lay outside the gene matches. This CDR3 has 15 amino acids. Germline V gene sequence: CDR1 SEHNR, CDR2 FQNEAQ (reference sequence).

This clonotype was detected only a few times. The chain combines TRBV27 with TRBJ1-6, with TRBD1 identical over 7 bases. CDR1 is MNHEY, CDR2 SMNVEV, per germline (reference sequence). V gave up 3 bases and J gave up 7 bases; unmatched junction bases: 3. The CDR3 runs 14 residues. The CDR3 DNA follows: TGTGCCAGCAGTTTGGGGACAGCCAATTCACCCCTCCACTTT. It encodes CASSLGTANSPLHF.